The 5 T cell receptor beta chains reported below all come from one sample, sequenced in a study of blood T cell repertoires in COVID-19. The assay was immunoSEQ multiplex PCR, and TCRdb's table has in-frame clones only and misses some. The profile shows about 240,000 clones, 87% of them singletons. Sequences were obtained from peripheral blood. The receptors originated from a man aged 55 to 70 who had recovered from COVID-19.

This sequence joins TRBV27 and TRBJ2-1; D is uncertain. This CDR3 contains 12 residues. From germline, CDR1 is MNHEY and CDR2 SMNVEV (reference sequence). Trimming took off 4 bases at V and 6 bases at J, with 7 bases between the two ends. This CDR3 is CASSYRANEQFF. CDR3 DNA sequence: TGTGCCAGCAGTTATAGAGCCAATGAGCAGTTCTTC.

This chain uses TRBV3-1 (or the pseudogene TRBV3-2) with TRBJ1-3, with 8 nucleotides matching TRBD1. The CDR3 sequence is 15 residues long. V was pared by 5 bases and J by 2 bases, with 5 bases of the junction left unmatched. Germline-derived CDR1 and CDR2 are LGHDT and YNNKEL (reference sequence). CDR3 region: CASSALTGAGNTIYF. The CDR3, as DNA: TGTGCCAGCAGCGCCCTGACAGGGGCTGGAAACACCATATATTTT.

V usage is TRBV4-1 and J usage is TRBJ2-1, with D tentatively TRBD2 (6 bases). CDR1 is MGHRA and CDR2 is YSYEKL in the germline V gene. Trimming stripped 1 base from V and 1 base from J, with 14 bases between. The CDR3 runs 17 residues. The CDR3, as DNA: TGCGCCAGCAGCCAAGGTTCCCTTAGCGGTTCCTACAATGAGCAGTTCTTC. It is translated as CASSQGSLSGSYNEQFF.

This clone was counted a single time. This sequence joins TRBV24-1 and TRBJ2-3; 9 positions agree with TRBD1. In germline, CDR1 is KGHDR, CDR2 SFDVKD. V shed 2 bases and J 5 bases; nucleotides not matched to a gene: 4. This CDR3 has 15 amino acids. This CDR3 reads CATSDYRGRVDTQYF. CDR3 coding DNA: TGTGCCACCAGTGATTACAGGGGGCGGGTAGATACGCAGTATTTT.

This clone was picked up one time. The chain couples TRBV2 to TRBJ2-7; TRBD1 matches at 9 bases. The CDR3 consists of 16 residues. Germline CDR1 is SNHLY and CDR2 is FYNNEI. The J segment lost 0 bases and the V segment lost 6 bases, leaving 9 bases of the junction unmatched. CDR3 nucleotide sequence: TGTGCCAGCAGGGAGCAACCGGGACAGGGCTCCTACGAGCAGTACTTC. Amino acid sequence: CASREQPGQGSYEQYF.